This paragraph covers one T cell receptor beta chain sequence. Its specificity is unknown. The V and J ends lost 6 bases and 4 bases respectively, with 7 bases between them. The CDR3 consists of 11 residues. The germline gives CDR1 SQVTM, CDR2 ANQGSEA. This table comes from immunoSEQ multiplex PCR, and its TCRdb copy is limited to in-frame clones, with some not included. The sample has about 120,000 clones, about 89% seen once; the top ten hold around 5.9%. These data belong to a study of T cell responses to AZD1222 COVID-19 vaccine. Points from the study as a whole: Unmutated regions of variants are reportedly targeted by nearly half of spike-specific TCRs. Increased Spike-specific TCR breadth and depth were observed after two AZD1222 doses. The donors showed a predominance of white British ancestry and of females, with possible underestimation of clonal diversity. Spike-wide vaccine-associated CD4 TCRs dominated at 160-218 and 743-854.

This chain connects TRBV29-1 to TRBJ2-1; D is ambiguous. The TCR was taken from an adult in good health. The source was peripheral blood, collected on day 0 of AZD1222 vaccination. The CDR3 sequence: CSVITYNEQFF. The CDR3 nucleotides are TGCAGCGTGATCACTTACAATGAGCAGTTCTTC.